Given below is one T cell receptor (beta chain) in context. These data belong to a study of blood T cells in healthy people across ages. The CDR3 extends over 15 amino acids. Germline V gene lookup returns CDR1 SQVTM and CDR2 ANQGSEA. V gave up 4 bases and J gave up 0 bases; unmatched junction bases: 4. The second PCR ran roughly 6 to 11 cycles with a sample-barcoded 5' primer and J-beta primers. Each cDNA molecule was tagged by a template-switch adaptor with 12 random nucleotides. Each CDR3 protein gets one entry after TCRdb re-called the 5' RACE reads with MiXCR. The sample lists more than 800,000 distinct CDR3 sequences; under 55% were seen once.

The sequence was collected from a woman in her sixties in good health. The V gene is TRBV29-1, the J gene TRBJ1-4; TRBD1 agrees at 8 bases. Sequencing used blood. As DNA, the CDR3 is TGCAGCGTTGGCCGGACAGGGTCAACTAATGAAAAACTGTTTTTT. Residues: CSVGRTGSTNEKLFF.